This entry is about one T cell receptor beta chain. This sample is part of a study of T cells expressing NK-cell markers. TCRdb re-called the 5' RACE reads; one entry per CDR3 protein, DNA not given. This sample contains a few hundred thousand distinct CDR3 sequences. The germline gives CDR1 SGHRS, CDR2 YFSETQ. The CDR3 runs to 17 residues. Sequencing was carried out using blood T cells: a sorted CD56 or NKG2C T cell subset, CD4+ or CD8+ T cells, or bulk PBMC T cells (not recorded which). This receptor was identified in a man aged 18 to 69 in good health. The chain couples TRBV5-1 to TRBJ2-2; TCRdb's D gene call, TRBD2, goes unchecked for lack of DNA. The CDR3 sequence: CASARSLDVGLVGELFF.